One sample yielded the 20 T cell receptor beta chains listed below, sequenced in a study of cytomegalovirus exposure and HLA in healthy donors. PCR primers comprised 60 Vbeta and 13 Jbeta primers. Profiled with immunoSEQ multiplex PCR; TCRdb holds only in-frame clones, not every one. The sample consists of about 180,000 clones, just under 80% of them appearing once. Sequencing was carried out using PBMCs. The receptors here all came from a woman aged 50 to 60 in good health and CMV-seropositive.

CDR3: CASALGGSGANVLTF. The DNA for the CDR3 is TGTGCTAGTGCCCTAGGGGGCTCTGGGGCCAACGTCCTGACTTTC. The chain links TRBV12-5 to TRBJ2-6; the D gene is possibly TRBD1 (6 bases). The V gene lost 7 bases and the J gene lost 0 bases, with 10 bases spanning the gap. Germline V lookup: CDR1 LGHNT, CDR2 FRNRAP. CDR3 length: 15 amino acids.

The gene calls are TRBV19 and TRBJ2-1; 10 nucleotides align to TRBD2. Germline trimming cut 9 bases from V and 1 base from J; bases unmatched to any gene: 6. CDR3 length: 15 residues. CDR1 LNHDA and CDR2 SQIVND come from the germline V gene (reference sequence). The CDR3 DNA is TGTGCCAGCCGACTGACTAGCGGGTCCTACAATGAGCAGTTCTTC. The encoded protein is CASRLTSGSYNEQFF.

The chain carries TRBV28 and TRBJ2-4; TRBD1 agrees at 7 bases. This CDR3 is 15 amino acids long. The V and J ends lost 9 bases and 2 bases, in that order; junction bases with no gene match: 10. Per the germline V gene, CDR1 is MDHEN and CDR2 is SYDVKM. CDR3 bases: TGTGCCAGTTACCCGGGACAGCCGACCAAAAACATTCAGTACTTC. The encoded protein is CASYPGQPTKNIQYF.

The V call is TRBV4-1, the J call TRBJ2-4, with D possibly matching TRBD2 (5 bases). The V and J ends lost 3 bases and 0 bases respectively, with 9 bases between them. This CDR3 is built from 15 residues. CDR1 and CDR2 from the germline V gene are MGHRA and YSYEKL. Here the CDR3 DNA reads TGCGCCAGCAGCCACCTTGGACTAGCCAAAAACATTCAGTACTTC. This sequence encodes CASSHLGLAKNIQYF.

A single count supports this clone. The V call is TRBV5-4, the J call TRBJ1-2; no clear D gene. The V gene's germline CDR1 is SGHNT and CDR2 YYREEE (reference sequence). The CDR3 has 15 amino acids. Between the trimmed V and J ends, which lost 4 bases and 5 bases, there was a span of 18 bases. The CDR3 sequence is CASSTGGSGFYGYTF. The CDR3 DNA reads TGTGCCAGCAGCACCGGAGGGAGCGGATTTTATGGCTACACCTTC.

The V and J genes are TRBV4-3 and TRBJ1-4; D is uncertain. Trimming stripped 4 bases from V and 0 bases from J, with 18 bases between. The CDR3 sequence is 18 residues long. Looked up from germline, CDR1 is LGHNA and CDR2 is YSLEER. CDR3 nucleotides: TGCGCCAGCAGCCCCGATGGGCAGCTCTTTGCAACTAATGAAAAACTGTTTTTT. Protein product: CASSPDGQLFATNEKLFF.

The chain employs TRBV10-3 and TRBJ2-7, with TRBD1 matching 10 bases. This CDR3 region has 15 residues. J gave up 3 bases and V 4 bases, and 6 bases lay outside the gene matches. Germline values: CDR1 ENHRY, CDR2 SYGVKD. CDR3: CAISGQGAVGYEQYF. CDR3 nucleotides: TGTGCCATCAGTGGACAGGGGGCAGTGGGCTACGAGCAGTACTTC.

J is TRBJ2-3 and V is TRBV19; TRBD1 agrees at 9 bases. The CDR3 is made up of 16 amino acids. Germline V gene data show CDR1 as LNHDA and CDR2 as SQIVND (reference sequence). V was pared by 5 bases and J by 2 bases, with 8 bases of the junction left unmatched. The CDR3 sequence: CASSPRTGVATDTQYF. The CDR3 coding sequence is TGTGCCAGTAGTCCCCGGACAGGGGTGGCCACAGATACGCAGTATTTT.

This clone was recorded only once. This chain uses TRBV15 with TRBJ2-3; 11 bases agree with TRBD2. V lost 0 bases and J lost 2; bases outside the gene matches: 4. The CDR3 totals 17 residues. Germline CDR1 is LNHNV and CDR2 is YYDKDF (reference sequence). For the CDR3, the DNA is TGTGCCACCAGCAGAGATCGGACTAGCGGGCCCACAGATACGCAGTATTTT. Protein: CATSRDRTSGPTDTQYF.

V gene TRBV28 combines with J gene TRBJ1-2, with a weak D call TRBD1 (5 bases). The germline gives CDR1 MDHEN, CDR2 SYDVKM. V was shortened by 3 bases and J by 4 bases, with 9 bases between the two germline ends. There are 13 residues in the CDR3. In DNA form, the CDR3 reads TGTGCCAGCAGTTTCTCGGGGGGCTATGGCTACACCTTC. Translating it yields CASSFSGGYGYTF.

J is TRBJ1-2 and V is TRBV19; D call uncertain. Germline V gene data show CDR1 as LNHDA and CDR2 as SQIVND (reference sequence). The V end was cut by 6 bases, the J end by 8 bases, with 13 bases between. The CDR3 loop spans 12 amino acids. This CDR3 is CASRQREGGYTF. The CDR3 region has the DNA TGTGCCAGTAGACAGAGGGAGGGCGGCTACACCTTC.

The chain recombines TRBV27 with TRBJ2-2; tentatively, D is TRBD2 (6 bases). This CDR3 contains 17 residues. V was trimmed by 3 bases and J by 4 bases, leaving 18 bases between them. Germline CDR1 is MNHEY and CDR2 is SMNVEV (reference sequence). The CDR3 DNA follows: TGTGCCAGCAGTTTCCTCGGTCCGACTAGGTTCACCGGGGAGCTGTTTTTT. It is translated as CASSFLGPTRFTGELFF.

This chain uses TRBV6-6 with TRBJ1-2; 7 nucleotides line up with TRBD1. There are 16 residues in the CDR3. CDR1 and CDR2 (germline): MNHNY, SVGAGI (reference sequence). J was trimmed by 4 bases and V by 2 bases; bases with no gene match: 10. Here the CDR3 reads CASSYPGTDFSYGYTF. The CDR3 nucleotides read TGTGCCAGCAGTTACCCAGGGACAGACTTTTCCTATGGCTACACCTTC.

V is TRBV28 and J is TRBJ2-7; 12 positions match TRBD2. Germline V gene data show CDR1 as MDHEN and CDR2 as SYDVKM. This CDR3 is 16 amino acids long. V shed 2 bases, J shed 3 bases, and the junction held 5 bases outside the gene matches. CDR3 nucleotide sequence: TGTGCCAGCAGTTTAGGCGCGACTAGCGGGAGCTACGAGCAGTACTTC. Its protein product is CASSLGATSGSYEQYF.

The genes are TRBV6-5 and TRBJ1-2; TRBD1 matches at 9 bases. This CDR3 is built from 14 residues. CDR1 is MNHEY and CDR2 is SVGAGI in the germline V gene. Germline trimming cut 2 bases from V and 8 bases from J; bases unmatched to any gene: 6. This CDR3 is CASSYRQGGLGYTF. In nucleotides, the CDR3 is TGTGCCAGCAGTTACAGACAGGGGGGATTGGGCTACACCTTC.

V usage is TRBV7-2 and J usage is TRBJ2-7; 10 nucleotides match TRBD1. The J segment lost 3 bases and the V segment lost 5 bases, leaving 10 bases of the junction unmatched. The CDR3 runs 16 residues. Germline CDR1 reads SGHTA; CDR2 reads FQGNSA. The CDR3 loop is CASSAPGTGAFYEQYF. The CDR3, as DNA: TGTGCCAGCAGCGCCCCCGGGACAGGGGCCTTCTACGAGCAGTACTTC.

The V gene is TRBV6-5, the J gene TRBJ2-2, with 10 bases aligning to TRBD2. CDR3 size: 15 residues. V shed 6 bases and J 1 base; nucleotides not matched to a gene: 2. Per the germline V gene, CDR1 is MNHEY and CDR2 is SVGAGI. The CDR3 here is CASRERGGNTGELFF. The CDR3, as DNA: TGTGCCAGCAGAGAGCGGGGGGGGAACACCGGGGAGCTGTTTTTT.

The chain employs TRBV18 and TRBJ1-3; 7 nucleotides align to TRBD1. This CDR3 has 15 amino acids. V dropped 2 bases and J dropped 3; count of bases not matched to a gene: 4. Germline V CDR1 and CDR2: KGHSH, LQKENI. The CDR3 coding sequence is TGTGCCAGCTCACCAAACAGGGACAGTGGAAACACCATATATTTT. Its protein is CASSPNRDSGNTIYF.

The rearrangement joins TRBV7-9 to TRBJ1-2; D not resolved. The V end was cut by 0 bases, the J end by 1 base, with 9 bases between. Germline V gene data show CDR1 as SEHNR and CDR2 as FQNEAQ (reference sequence). The CDR3 consists of 15 residues. CDR3 in amino acids: CASSLANSYNYGYTF. DNA of the CDR3: TGTGCCAGCAGCTTAGCAAACAGTTATAACTATGGCTACACCTTC.

This clone was seen more than once but under ten times. The rearrangement uses TRBV14 and TRBJ2-2; TRBD2 matches at 12 bases. The germline V gene encodes CDR1 SGHDN and CDR2 FVKESK. This CDR3 region has 16 residues. V was clipped by 4 bases and J by 7 bases; unmatched bases: 7. CDR3 amino acids: CASSPLAGGPDGELFF. The DNA of the CDR3 is TGTGCCAGCAGCCCTCTAGCGGGGGGGCCGGACGGGGAGCTGTTTTTT. The complete variable domain, with remaining parts taken from reference TRBV14 and TRBJ2-2, reads EAGVTQFPSHSVIEKGQTVTLRCDPISGHDNLYWYRRVMGKEIKFLLHFVKESKQDESGMPNNRFLAERTGGTYSTLKVQPAELEDSGVYFCASSPLAGGPDGELFFGEGSRLTVL.